The table lists the clone carrying this T cell receptor (beta chain) with a few counts. The antigen is not known. This sample was included in a study of T-cell reconstitution after alpha-beta-depleted transplantation in children. General observations from the study: T cells produced anew were the main source of T-cell counts and diversity one year after transplant. Alpha-beta T cells present about two months after transplant were reported to originate from several hundred expanded graft clones.

Molecular barcoding with unique molecular identifiers was used for the TCRbeta library. TCRdb itself ran the PCR reads through MiXCR, one entry per CDR3 protein. The top ten clones hold approximately 11% of a sample with some 290,000 distinct CDR3 sequences, approximately 23% of them seen once. The receptor comes from a male patient aged 10 to 17 who had a stem cell transplant for acute lymphoblastic leukemia, so the T cells may come from the graft donor. Specimen: PBMCs, mostly from graft donor cells, collected 180 days after TCRalphabeta/CD19-depleted stem cell transplant.

The DNA for the CDR3 is TGTGCCAGCAGCGTGACAGCCACCTACGAGCAGTACTTC. Translating it yields CASSVTATYEQYF. The V call is TRBV7-6, the J call TRBJ2-7, with a possible D match to TRBD1 (5 bases). This CDR3 spans 13 amino acids. CDR1 and CDR2 (germline): SGHVS, FNYEAQ. Trimming removed 5 bases at V and 2 bases at J, with 10 bases between.